The rows below give T cell receptor beta chains drawn from one sample of a study of T cell changes during pregnancy in multiple sclerosis. The protocol was immunoSEQ multiplex PCR, while the TCRdb copy is restricted to in-frame clones and leaves out a portion. The table includes tens of thousands of clones, 90% to 95% detected once. Source: peripheral blood, taken in the third trimester of pregnancy. The receptor set was obtained from a female donor in good health, enrolled as a control in a pregnancy study. The CDR3 runs from the conserved cysteine through the conserved F or W. The order of the fields is CDR3 DNA, CDR3 protein, D gene, J gene, V gene, clone size. The D gene is left open where the match is weak. A clone size is listed for some rows: how often the clone was seen (once, few, many), or a class if it is expanded.

TGTGCCAGCAGCCCGCTGGGGTGGGGCCCGTCTTTAGAGCAGTTCTTC CASSPLGWGPSLEQFF - TRBJ2-1 TRBV14 once
TGTGCCAGCAGCGTAGATGGAACAGCCCAAAGGTACTTC CASSVDGTAQRYF - TRBJ2-5 TRBV9 -
TGTGCCAGCAGTGACTGGGCAGGGGGCCCCTCAGGGAGCTACAATGAGCAGTTCTTC CASSDWAGGPSGSYNEQFF TRBD1 TRBJ2-1 TRBV2 -
TGTGCCAGCAGCCCTAAGGGGACAGGGTCCTACGAGCAGTACTTC CASSPKGTGSYEQYF TRBD1 TRBJ2-7 TRBV5-6 -
TGTGCCAGCAGTGGACAGGGTTATGGCTACACCTTC CASSGQGYGYTF TRBD1 TRBJ1-2 TRBV2 -
TGTGCCAGCAATCCCACAAAAGGGGGCCGGGGTCAGCCCCAGCATTTT CASNPTKGGRGQPQHF TRBD1 TRBJ1-5 TRBV28 -
TGTGCCAGCAGTTCCGGGACTACCCGGGACGAGCAGTACTTC CASSSGTTRDEQYF TRBD2 TRBJ2-7 TRBV7-8 -
TGTGCCAGCAGCCCGTCTAGTAGCAATCAGCCCCAGCATTTT CASSPSSSNQPQHF - TRBJ1-5 TRBV28 -
TGTGCCAGCAGCGTCTACCAGGATTCACCCCTCCACTTT CASSVYQDSPLHF - TRBJ1-6 TRBV9 -
TGTGCCAGCAGTTTAGACAGGTTTTTGAGAGGGTACAATGAGCAGTTCTTC CASSLDRFLRGYNEQFF - TRBJ2-1 TRBV28 -
TGTGCCAGCAGTCTCAGGCAAGAGCAGTACTTC CASSLRQEQYF - TRBJ2-7 TRBV25-1 few
TGTGCCACCGGGGGGAGATTTGGAGAGATCCCAGATACGCAGTATTTT CATGGRFGEIPDTQYF TRBD2 TRBJ2-3 TRBV25-1 -
TGTGCCAGCAGTCCTTTCGGGGGGGTTCCTCATGGCTACACCTTC CASSPFGGVPHGYTF - TRBJ1-2 TRBV25-1 -
TGCGCCAGCAGCTTCACCGGGACAGGCCATGAAAAACTGTTTTTT CASSFTGTGHEKLFF TRBD1 TRBJ1-4 TRBV5-1 -
TGTGCCACCCAGGGTAACTGGAACACTGAAGCTTTCTTT CATQGNWNTEAFF - TRBJ1-1 TRBV27 -
TGTGCCAGCAGTGTCACAGGGGACGCTGGCAATGAGCAGTTCTTC CASSVTGDAGNEQFF TRBD1 TRBJ2-1 TRBV6-4 -
TGTGCCAGCAGTTTATTGGGAGAGAGCCCTGGGGCCAACGTCCTGACTTTC CASSLLGESPGANVLTF - TRBJ2-6 TRBV27 -
TGTGCCAGCAGCCAAGTTGAAGGACAGGGTGGTGGAAACACCATATATTTT CASSQVEGQGGGNTIYF TRBD1 TRBJ1-3 TRBV4-2 -
TGTGCCAGCTCACAAGGACAGTTTGAAGCTTTCTTT CASSQGQFEAFF - TRBJ1-1 TRBV18 -
TGTGCCAGCAGCCAACGAGTAGTGGATGGCTACACCTTC CASSQRVVDGYTF - TRBJ1-2 TRBV14 -
TGTGCCAGTAGTATGACCAGCGGGGGGTCCCAAGAGACCCAGTACTTC CASSMTSGGSQETQYF TRBD2 TRBJ2-5 TRBV19 -
TGTGCCAGCAGCTTGGCCTTAAGCAATCGACATAACTTC CASSLALSNRHNF - TRBJ2-5 TRBV5-4 -
TGTGCCAGCAGGTTTTCTAGCGGGAGCTCCTACAATGAGCAGTTCTTC CASRFSSGSSYNEQFF TRBD2 TRBJ2-1 TRBV2 -
TGTGCCAGCAGTGAATGGAGCGGGACCTACGAGCAGTACTTC CASSEWSGTYEQYF TRBD2 TRBJ2-7 TRBV6-1 -
TGTGCCAGCAGTTCCCAGGGCCTTGGGTTGGGCTACGAGCAGTACTTC CASSSQGLGLGYEQYF - TRBJ2-7 TRBV6-5 -
TGTGCCAGCAGGTTATTCGACAGCTCCTACGAGCAGTACTTC CASRLFDSSYEQYF - TRBJ2-7 TRBV6-5 -
TGTGCCAGCAGCCGCCGGCGGGCGGAGGCAACCGGGGAGCTGTTTTTT CASSRRRAEATGELFF - TRBJ2-2 TRBV9 -
TGTGCCAGCAGCCTAGGCCACCCTGGGGCCAACGTCCTGACTTTC CASSLGHPGANVLTF - TRBJ2-6 TRBV28 -
TGTGCCAGCAGCAAAGCGCGTCTAGCGGGGGACAACCGGGAGACCCAGTACTTC CASSKARLAGDNRETQYF - TRBJ2-5 TRBV21-1 once
TGTGCCAGCAGGGACGACGCCGGGACAGGGTATTTTGAAGCTTTCTTT CASRDDAGTGYFEAFF TRBD1 TRBJ1-1 TRBV25-1 -
TGTGCCAGCAGCCCGATCCAGGGGGCCACCTACGAGCAGTACTTC CASSPIQGATYEQYF TRBD1 TRBJ2-7 TRBV5-6 -
TGTGCCAGCAGCCCTCTTTTGGGACTAGCGGGGGGTATCCCCAATGCGAAGGATACGCAGTATTTT CASSPLLGLAGGIPNAKDTQYF TRBD2 TRBJ2-3 TRBV9 -
TGTGCCAGCAGACTTCATACGAACACCGGGGAGCTGTTTTTT CASRLHTNTGELFF - TRBJ2-2 TRBV27 -
TGTGCCAGCAGTGACTCACAGGGAGGGACAGATACGCAGTATTTT CASSDSQGGTDTQYF - TRBJ2-3 TRBV6-4 -
TGTGCCAGCAGTTTTGAGGGGGCGCGCGGCTACACCTTC CASSFEGARGYTF TRBD1 TRBJ1-2 TRBV28 -
TGTGCCACGACGGAGACGAACACCGGGGAGCTGTTTTTT CATTETNTGELFF - TRBJ2-2 TRBV19 -
TGTGTCTTACAGGGGTCGTACACCGGGGAGCTGTTTTTT CVLQGSYTGELFF TRBD1 TRBJ2-2 TRBV6-1 -
TGTGCCAGCAGCTTGGGGCTAGCGGGGGTGGAGCAGTTCTTC CASSLGLAGVEQFF TRBD2 TRBJ2-1 TRBV5-4 -
TGTGCCAGCAGTCCCAGGGGATGGTTAGGGGCGAACACTGAAGCTTTCTTT CASSPRGWLGANTEAFF - TRBJ1-1 TRBV5-6 -
TGTGCCAGCTCGATTGCGCTGACATTGAACACTGAAGCTTTCTTT CASSIALTLNTEAFF - TRBJ1-1 TRBV4-2 -
TGTGCCAGCAGCTTACTTGGGGGAGGATATGAGCAGTTCTTC CASSLLGGGYEQFF - TRBJ2-1 TRBV7-9 -
TGTGCCAGCAGCAGGGACAGCGGGTACTATGGCTACACCTTC CASSRDSGYYGYTF TRBD1 TRBJ1-2 TRBV6-4 -
TGTGCCAGCAGTTCTTTTGGGACAGCCCGTAGCTCTGGGGCCAACGTCCTGACTTTC CASSSFGTARSSGANVLTF TRBD1 TRBJ2-6 TRBV28 once
TGTGCCAGCAGCTTAGCTCCAGGGGGCTATGGCTACACCTTC CASSLAPGGYGYTF TRBD1 TRBJ1-2 TRBV11-2 -
TGTGCCTGGAGTGTAAGGAGTAGCGGGCCTTACAATGAGCAGTTCTTC CAWSVRSSGPYNEQFF TRBD2 TRBJ2-1 TRBV30 -
TGCGCCAGCAGCCAAGCTGCGACAGATACGCAGTATTTT CASSQAATDTQYF - TRBJ2-3 TRBV4-1 -
TGCGCCAGCACTCGGACTAGCGGCATCCTAGGGGCCGGGGAGCTGTTTTTT CASTRTSGILGAGELFF TRBD2 TRBJ2-2 TRBV5-1 -
TGTGCCAGCTCGGACAGGGGACCTTATCAGCCCCAGCATTTT CASSDRGPYQPQHF TRBD1 TRBJ1-5 TRBV27 -
TGCGCCAGCAGCCTGGGCGAAGTCGGGACTAAGGAAAACATTCAGTACTTC CASSLGEVGTKENIQYF TRBD2 TRBJ2-4 TRBV4-1 -
TGTGCCAGCACCATGATAGCTGGGGGGAGCTCCTACAATGAGCAGTTCTTC CASTMIAGGSSYNEQFF - TRBJ2-1 TRBV11-2 -
TGTGCCAGCAGCAAGCGGACAGGGGTCATGAACACTGAAGCTTTCTTT CASSKRTGVMNTEAFF TRBD1 TRBJ1-1 TRBV7-2 once